The 18 T cell receptor beta chains below come from one sample, sequenced in a study of OX40 agonist ivuxolimab in advanced cancers. Some clones are missing from TCRdb's copy, which holds only in-frame ones; the method was immunoSEQ multiplex PCR. The sample yields about 24,000 clones, 84% seen once. Specimen: CD4+ or CD8+ T cells sorted from blood, collected in a trial of the OX40 agonist ivuxolimab. All receptors derive from an adult with an advanced solid tumor such as melanoma, head and neck, liver or kidney cancer.

The chain has TRBV7-9 and TRBJ2-3, with 8 positions matching TRBD2. Germline CDR1 SEHNR, CDR2 FQNEAQ (reference sequence). The CDR3 is 16 residues long. Germline trimming cut 4 bases from V and 0 bases from J; bases unmatched to any gene: 6. Here the CDR3 reads CASSSRLALSTDTQYF. The CDR3 region has the DNA TGTGCCAGCAGCTCCAGACTAGCGCTGAGCACAGATACGCAGTATTTT.

The rearrangement links TRBV15 to TRBJ1-2, with 7 bases lining up with TRBD1. The germline gives CDR1 LNHNV, CDR2 YYDKDF (reference sequence). The CDR3 is 15 amino acids. J gave up 4 bases and V 0 bases, and 5 bases lay outside the gene matches. The CDR3 nucleotides read TGTGCCACCAGCAGAGATCCGGGACAGAGCTATGGCTACACCTTC. Amino acid sequence: CATSRDPGQSYGYTF. Using reference TRBV15 and TRBJ1-2 for the parts outside the CDR3, the full variable domain is DAMVIQNPRYQVTQFGKPVTLSCSQTLNHNVMYWYQQKSSQAPKLLFHYYDKDFNNEADTPDNFQSRRPNTSFCFLDIRSPGLGDTAMYLCATSRDPGQSYGYTFGSGTRLTVV.

The chain has TRBV18 and TRBJ2-7; D ambiguous. CDR3 length equals 12 residues. Deletions cut 2 bases from V and 4 bases from J, with 6 bases between. Germline V gene data show CDR1 as KGHSH and CDR2 as LQKENI. CDR3 sequence: CASSPDPYEQYF. CDR3 bases: TGTGCCAGCTCACCAGATCCGTACGAGCAGTACTTC.

The chain recombines TRBV5-1 with TRBJ2-7, with 8 bases fitting TRBD1. The germline CDR1 and CDR2 sequences are SGHRS and YFSETQ. The CDR3 runs to 14 residues. With V trimmed by 4 bases and J by 2 bases, 5 bases remained unmatched. Here the CDR3 reads CASSMTGVTYEQYF. The CDR3 DNA sequence: TGCGCCAGCAGCATGACAGGGGTAACCTACGAGCAGTACTTC.

The chain carries TRBV15 and TRBJ2-7, with 11 bases that match TRBD2. CDR1 is LNHNV, CDR2 YYDKDF, per germline (reference sequence). CDR3 size: 15 residues. V was pared by 8 bases and J by 7 bases, with 13 bases of the junction left unmatched. Here the CDR3 DNA reads TGTGCCACCTCCACCCTTAGCGGGAGGGCCGGAGAGCAGTACTTC. It is translated as CATSTLSGRAGEQYF.

CDR3 sequence: CASSTSGGGTDTQYF. The DNA of the CDR3 is TGTGCCAGCAGCACTAGCGGGGGGGGGACAGATACGCAGTATTTT. This rearrangement joins TRBV7-2 to TRBJ2-3; 13 bases are a match to TRBD2. With V trimmed by 5 bases and J by 3 bases, 2 bases remained unmatched. The CDR3 totals 15 residues. CDR1 and CDR2 (germline): SGHTA, FQGNSA.

The J gene is TRBJ2-5, the V gene TRBV19, with 8 positions matching TRBD2. The CDR3 extends over 15 amino acids. Per the germline V gene, CDR1 is LNHDA and CDR2 is SQIVND (reference sequence). The ends lost 1 base at V and 5 bases at J; junction bases unmatched: 6. For the CDR3, the DNA is TGTGCCAGTAGTATAGGATCGGGGGGGCGCGAGACCCAGTACTTC. It codes for CASSIGSGGRETQYF.

The chain has TRBV10-1 and TRBJ2-2; D might be TRBD2 (6 bases). V lost 0 bases, J lost 2 bases, and 13 bases lay in between. CDR3 size: 17 residues. Germline CDR1 reads WNHNN; CDR2 reads SYGVQD (reference sequence). The CDR3 spells CASSESRGTGNTGELFF. CDR3 DNA sequence: TGCGCCAGCAGTGAGTCCCGCGGGACCGGAAACACCGGGGAGCTGTTTTTT.

The chain uses TRBV5-1 and TRBJ1-5; no clear D. V shed 2 bases and J shed 3 bases, with 12 bases lying between them. The CDR3 runs 15 residues. Per the germline V gene, CDR1 is SGHRS and CDR2 is YFSETQ. This CDR3 reads CASSLTGFYNQPQHF. For the CDR3, the DNA is TGCGCCAGCAGCTTAACCGGGTTCTACAATCAGCCCCAGCATTTT.

This clone was counted a few times. The V call is TRBV19, the J call TRBJ2-2; D is ambiguous. Trimming stripped 3 bases from V and 2 bases from J, with 4 bases between. Germline V lookup: CDR1 LNHDA, CDR2 SQIVND (reference sequence). The CDR3 sequence is 13 residues long. The chain's CDR3 is CASSIGNTGELFF. The CDR3 coding sequence is TGTGCCAGTAGTATTGGTAACACCGGGGAGCTGTTTTTT.

This clone appeared a single time. V usage is TRBV18 and J usage is TRBJ1-4; D is ambiguous. The CDR3 totals 16 residues. Germline-derived CDR1 and CDR2 are KGHSH and LQKENI. V shed 3 bases and J shed 0 bases, with 11 bases lying between them. CDR3 DNA sequence: TGTGCCAGCTCACCTTCGGCGGCTGCAACTAATGAAAAACTGTTTTTT. It codes for CASSPSAAATNEKLFF.

V is TRBV6-5 and J is TRBJ2-1, with 9 positions matching TRBD1. Germline V gives CDR1 MNHEY, CDR2 SVGAGI. This CDR3 contains 16 residues. The V gene end was trimmed by 2 bases and the J gene end by 10 bases; junction bases not matched to a gene: 12. The CDR3 protein is CASSYGVGQGFGEQFF. The CDR3 DNA is TGTGCCAGCAGTTACGGGGTGGGACAGGGATTTGGGGAGCAGTTCTTC.

The chain recombines TRBV12-5 with TRBJ2-1, with 14 nucleotides matching TRBD2. CDR3 length: 16 residues. Trimming at V came to 5 bases and at J to 13 bases, leaving 13 bases not matched to a gene. CDR1 is LGHNT, CDR2 FRNRAP, per germline. The CDR3 sequence: CASGLGTGGTSGSQFF. The CDR3 bases are TGTGCTAGTGGTCTCGGGACAGGGGGGACTAGCGGGAGTCAGTTCTTC.

This chain connects TRBV6-5 to TRBJ2-2; 11 nucleotides agree with TRBD1. Germline values: CDR1 MNHEY, CDR2 SVGAGI. Trimming at V came to 6 bases and at J to 5 bases, leaving 5 bases not matched to a gene. CDR3 size: 15 residues. Written as DNA, the CDR3 is TGTGCCAGCAGCACCGGGACAGGGGGTACCGGGGAGCTGTTTTTT. This gives the protein CASSTGTGGTGELFF.

V gene TRBV11-3 combines with J gene TRBJ2-5; no clear D. This CDR3 is 12 amino acids long. V was shortened by 5 bases and J by 5 bases, with 9 bases between the two germline ends. The germline CDR1 and CDR2 sequences are SGHNT and YENEEA. In nucleotides, the CDR3 is TGTGCCAGCAGCACCCGAAGGGAGACCCAGTACTTC. Its protein product is CASSTRRETQYF.

V and J are TRBV4-3 and TRBJ2-2; possibly TRBD1 or TRBD2 for D (6 bases each). V lost 4 bases to trimming and J lost 7 bases, with 13 bases between them. This CDR3 has 14 residues. Looked up from germline, CDR1 is LGHNA and CDR2 is YSLEER. CDR3 amino acids: CASSLVQGGGELFF. DNA of the CDR3: TGCGCCAGCAGCCTCGTACAGGGAGGCGGGGAGCTGTTTTTT.

The rearrangement links TRBV7-2 to TRBJ2-1; 7 bases are a match to TRBD2. The CDR3 covers 16 residues. CDR1 is SGHTA and CDR2 is FQGNSA in the germline V gene. Losses at the gene ends were 4 bases for V and 0 bases for J; bases not matched to a gene: 6. CDR3: CASSSLAVSSYNEQFF. CDR3 DNA sequence: TGTGCCAGCAGCTCCCTAGCGGTGAGCTCCTACAATGAGCAGTTCTTC.

This clone was detected only a few times. V gene TRBV7-3 combines with J gene TRBJ2-6; D is uncertain. CDR1 and CDR2 (germline): SGHTA, FQGTGA. The V end lost 0 bases, the J end lost 0 bases, and 15 bases lay between the germline ends. This CDR3 region has 19 residues. The CDR3 loop reads CASSLTMGIAPSGANVLTF. Here the CDR3 DNA reads TGTGCCAGCAGCTTAACGATGGGGATAGCCCCCTCTGGGGCCAACGTCCTGACTTTC.